Listed below are T cell receptor beta chains from one sample, sequenced in a study of blood T cell repertoires in COVID-19. Assay: immunoSEQ multiplex PCR; the TCRdb copy retains only in-frame clones and omits some. The data contain about 140,000 clones, around 82% of them singletons. Sequenced sample: PBMCs or T cells enriched from blood (not recorded which). The receptors derive from a woman in her fifties or sixties who had recovered from COVID-19. CDR3s include the opening cysteine and the closing phenylalanine or tryptophan. The D gene is left open where the match is weak. Some rows have no size entry. The others give once, few or many, or a class for an expanded clone.

DNA	CDR3	size	J	V	D
TGTGCCAGCAGCGGGGGAGCCAGGGGGAGGGAGACCCAGTACTTC	CASSGGARGRETQYF	.	TRBJ2-5	TRBV9	.
TGTGCCATCAGTTGGACAGGGGTAACAGATACGCAGTATTTT	CAISWTGVTDTQYF	.	TRBJ2-3	TRBV10-3	TRBD1
TGTGCCAGCAGCTTTGGGGACAGGCCTCATGGCTACACCTTC	CASSFGDRPHGYTF	once	TRBJ1-2	TRBV7-9	TRBD1
TGTGCCAGCAGACCTACTAGCGGGGGGGCTGGTGAGCAGTTCTTC	CASRPTSGGAGEQFF	.	TRBJ2-1	TRBV7-2	TRBD2
TGCGCCAGCAGCCAAGGTCTAAATGAGCAGTTCTTC	CASSQGLNEQFF	.	TRBJ2-1	TRBV4-1	.
TGTGCCAGCAGTTATGGCGGGGGCTACAATGAGCAGTTCTTC	CASSYGGGYNEQFF	.	TRBJ2-1	TRBV6-6	TRBD2
TGTGCCAGCAGCGTAGGGGGAGCTGGGGCCAACGTCCTGACTTTC	CASSVGGAGANVLTF	.	TRBJ2-6	TRBV9	.
TGTGCCAGCTCACTTACACAGGGGGATTCACCCCTCCACTTT	CASSLTQGDSPLHF	.	TRBJ1-6	TRBV18	TRBD1
TGTGCCAGTAGTTGGGGCCCTCCCGGAGCAACTAATGAAAAACTGTTTTTT	CASSWGPPGATNEKLFF	.	TRBJ1-4	TRBV19	.
TGTGCCAGCAGCTTAGGTATAGGGGACACCCTCTATGGCTACACCTTC	CASSLGIGDTLYGYTF	.	TRBJ1-2	TRBV7-6	.
TGTGCCAGCAGTTTCTCAACGGGGGGTGGGACTGAAGCTTTCTTT	CASSFSTGGGTEAFF	.	TRBJ1-1	TRBV27	.
TGTGCCACCCAGGCGGGGTACGCAAGAGATACGCAGTATTTT	CATQAGYARDTQYF	.	TRBJ2-3	TRBV9	.
TGCAGTGCTACCCGAGACTACGAGCAGTACTTC	CSATRDYEQYF	.	TRBJ2-7	TRBV20-1	.
TGTGCCAGCAGCCAAGAGGGACTAGCGGGGGGAATAGATACGCAGTATTTT	CASSQEGLAGGIDTQYF	.	TRBJ2-3	TRBV4-2	TRBD2
TGTGCCAGCAGCCAATCAGGCGCACCTAGTGAAAAACTGTTTTTT	CASSQSGAPSEKLFF	.	TRBJ1-4	TRBV16	.
TGTGCCAGTATGTACAGGGGGGCGAACTATGGCTACACCTTC	CASMYRGANYGYTF	.	TRBJ1-2	TRBV19	TRBD1
TGTGCCAGCAGCTTACTACTAGCAACAAGCAATGAGCAGTTCTTC	CASSLLLATSNEQFF	.	TRBJ2-1	TRBV13	.
TGTGCCAGCAGTTGGGGCTCCCCGGATGGCTACACCTTC	CASSWGSPDGYTF	.	TRBJ1-2	TRBV6-5	.
TGCGCCAGCAGCTTGACGGGGAGCGGAAACACCATATATTTT	CASSLTGSGNTIYF	.	TRBJ1-3	TRBV5-1	.
TGCGCCAGCAGCGCACAACCTCCGGGACAAACCTATGGCTACACCTTC	CASSAQPPGQTYGYTF	.	TRBJ1-2	TRBV5-1	.
TGCGCCAGCAGCGATGGGACAGGCAATAGCAATCAGCCCCAGCATTTT	CASSDGTGNSNQPQHF	.	TRBJ1-5	TRBV5-1	TRBD1
TGTGCCAGCAGTTTCGGGACAGGGGGACAAGAGACCCAGTACTTC	CASSFGTGGQETQYF	.	TRBJ2-5	TRBV28	TRBD1
TGCGCCAGCAGCTTGACAGGGGGCAATCAGCCCCAGCATTTT	CASSLTGGNQPQHF	.	TRBJ1-5	TRBV5-1	TRBD1
TGTGCCAGCAGTGAAGCGGGCAGATATGAAGCTTTCTTT	CASSEAGRYEAFF	.	TRBJ1-1	TRBV6-1	.
TGCAGTGCTAGTTTCGACAGCTCCTACAATGAGCAGTTCTTC	CSASFDSSYNEQFF	.	TRBJ2-1	TRBV20-1	.
TGTGCCTGGAGTAATCATTTAGGACTAGCGGGGGAGCAAGAGACCCAGTACTTC	CAWSNHLGLAGEQETQYF	.	TRBJ2-5	TRBV30	TRBD2
TGTGCCAGCAGCTTGGGTGGCAGCGGGGTTGCTTTCTTT	CASSLGGSGVAFF	.	TRBJ1-1	TRBV5-4	.
TGTGCCAGCAGCGGACAGGGGATCCAAGAGACCCAGTACTTC	CASSGQGIQETQYF	.	TRBJ2-5	TRBV9	TRBD1
TGTGCCAGCGAACACAGAGACTATGGCTACACCTTC	CASEHRDYGYTF	.	TRBJ1-2	TRBV28	.
TGTGCCACCAGGTCCTCGGGTCCCTCCTACAATGAGCAGTTCTTC	CATRSSGPSYNEQFF	.	TRBJ2-1	TRBV24-1	.
TGTGCCAGCTCGCTAGGACAGGCATCCTACGAGCAGTACTTC	CASSLGQASYEQYF	.	TRBJ2-7	TRBV18	TRBD1
TGTGCCACATCCCAGGGCTTTGCGAACACCGGGGAGCTGTTTTTT	CATSQGFANTGELFF	.	TRBJ2-2	TRBV19	.
TGTGCCAGCAGTGAAGACGGGGGGGCGCGCCCCAAAGCTTTCTTT	CASSEDGGARPKAFF	.	TRBJ1-1	TRBV6-1	.
TGTGCCAGCAGCCCCCTAGGGGGGACAGGGGGGTCGAATGAGCAGTTCTTC	CASSPLGGTGGSNEQFF	.	TRBJ2-1	TRBV5-6	TRBD1
TGTGCCAGCAGCTTATCACTCGGACAGGAGAATTCACCCCTCCACTTT	CASSLSLGQENSPLHF	.	TRBJ1-6	TRBV7-9	TRBD1
TGTGCCAGCAGTACAGGACAGGGTAATGCTTTCTTT	CASSTGQGNAFF	.	TRBJ1-1	TRBV6-5	TRBD1
TGTGCCAGCAGCCCCCGACTAGATACGCAGTATTTT	CASSPRLDTQYF	.	TRBJ2-3	TRBV9	.
TGTGCCAGCAGCTCCCGGGTGGCGAGAACCGGGGAGCTGTTTTTT	CASSSRVARTGELFF	.	TRBJ2-2	TRBV9	.
TGTGCCAGTAGTATGATTGGCAGTAACTATGGCTACACCTTC	CASSMIGSNYGYTF	few	TRBJ1-2	TRBV19	.
TGTGCCAGCAACGAACTAGGAGCCAAAAACATTCAGTACTTC	CASNELGAKNIQYF	few	TRBJ2-4	TRBV6-5	.
TGTGCCAGCAGCCAAATAACAGCTGGAGGCACCTATAATTCACCCCTCCACTTT	CASSQITAGGTYNSPLHF	few	TRBJ1-6	TRBV4-2	.
TGTGCCAGCAGCTTGATGGGCAGCAATCAGCCCCAGCATTTT	CASSLMGSNQPQHF	.	TRBJ1-5	TRBV5-8	.
TGCGCCAGCAGCTCGGAAGGGGTGGTGGGCACAGATACGCAGTATTTT	CASSSEGVVGTDTQYF	.	TRBJ2-3	TRBV5-1	.
TGTGCCAGCAGCTTATCCGGCACCGGGGAGCTGTTTTTT	CASSLSGTGELFF	once	TRBJ2-2	TRBV7-8	.
TGCGCCAGCAGCCAAGAGTACAGGCTCAATCAGCCCCAGCATTTT	CASSQEYRLNQPQHF	.	TRBJ1-5	TRBV4-1	.
TGTGCCAGCAGTCGACAGACAAAAGAGACCCAGTACTTC	CASSRQTKETQYF	.	TRBJ2-5	TRBV6-5	.
TGTGCCACCAGTGACCGTTCCGGGACAGGGGGCTCTGGGGCCAACGTCCTGACTTTC	CATSDRSGTGGSGANVLTF	.	TRBJ2-6	TRBV24-1	TRBD1
TGCAGCGACAAGGGGTTGGAAACTGAAGCTTTCTTT	CSDKGLETEAFF	once	TRBJ1-1	TRBV29-1	.
TGTGCCAGCAGCTTAGACTCGCGGGGGGTTTCCGACATTCAGTACTTC	CASSLDSRGVSDIQYF	.	TRBJ2-4	TRBV7-2	TRBD2
TGTGCCAGCAGTACCACAGGGTTGTCTGGAAACACCATATATTTT	CASSTTGLSGNTIYF	.	TRBJ1-3	TRBV6-5	.
TGTGCCACCAGTGATCCGAATTCGGGGAACACTGAAGCTTTCTTT	CATSDPNSGNTEAFF	.	TRBJ1-1	TRBV24-1	.
TGCGCCAGCAGCTCCGGACAGGGTTGGAATTCACCCCTCCACTTT	CASSSGQGWNSPLHF	.	TRBJ1-6	TRBV5-1	TRBD1